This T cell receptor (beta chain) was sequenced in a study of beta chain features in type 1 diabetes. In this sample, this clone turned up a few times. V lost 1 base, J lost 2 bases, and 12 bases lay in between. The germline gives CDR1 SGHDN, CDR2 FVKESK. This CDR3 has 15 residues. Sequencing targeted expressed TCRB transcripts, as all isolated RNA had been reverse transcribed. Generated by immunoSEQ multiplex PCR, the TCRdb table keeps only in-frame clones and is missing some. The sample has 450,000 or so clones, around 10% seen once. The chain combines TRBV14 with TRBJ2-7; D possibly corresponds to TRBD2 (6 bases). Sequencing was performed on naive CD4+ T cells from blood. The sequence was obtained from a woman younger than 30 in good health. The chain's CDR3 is CASSQAGTPPYEQYF. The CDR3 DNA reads TGTGCCAGCAGCCAAGCGGGGACTCCTCCCTACGAGCAGTACTTC.